This entry lists 20 T cell receptor beta chains sequenced from one sample in a study of PD-1 blockade in mismatch repair-deficient tumors. The method was immunoSEQ multiplex PCR; TCRdb's version includes in-frame clones alone and lacks a portion of them. The table shows approximately 79,000 clones, with roughly 80% occurring only once. Specimen: peripheral blood, collected 44 weeks after starting pembrolizumab. The receptor set was obtained from an adult with mismatch repair-deficient cancer.

The genes are TRBV7-8 and TRBJ2-7; the D is unclear. The V gene's germline CDR1 is SGHVS and CDR2 FQNEAQ. This CDR3 region has 16 residues. V lost 1 base and J lost 2, with 15 bases in between. CDR3 DNA sequence: TGTGCCAGCAGCTTAGGTTCCGCGTGGGGAACCTACGAGCAGTACTTC. Amino acids: CASSLGSAWGTYEQYF. The complete variable domain, with remaining parts taken from reference TRBV7-8 and TRBJ2-7, reads GAGVSQSPRYKVAKRGQDVALRCDPISGHVSLFWYQQALGQGPEFLTYFQNEAQLDKSGLPSDRFFAERPEGSVSTLKIQRTQQEDSAVYLCASSLGSAWGTYEQYFGPGTRLTVT.

The J gene is TRBJ1-3, the V gene TRBV9, with D perhaps TRBD1 (5 bases). CDR1 is SGDLS and CDR2 is YYNGEE in the germline V gene. The CDR3 covers 16 residues. Trimming cost V 3 bases and J 0 bases, with 13 bases left between them. CDR3: CASSADPGSSGNTIYF. CDR3 nucleotides: TGTGCCAGCAGCGCTGATCCAGGGAGCTCTGGAAACACCATATATTTT. Drawing the rest from reference TRBV9 and TRBJ1-3, the complete variable domain is DSGVTQTPKHLITATGQRVTLRCSPRSGDLSVYWYQQSLDQGLQFLIQYYNGEERAKGNILERFSAQQFPDLHSELNLSSLELGDSALYFCASSADPGSSGNTIYFGEGSWLTVV.

This chain joins TRBV15 and TRBJ2-2, with unresolved D. Trimming removed 1 base at V and 5 bases at J, with 5 bases between. Germline V gene sequence: CDR1 LNHNV, CDR2 YYDKDF (reference sequence). The CDR3 sequence is 13 residues long. CDR3 residues: CATSRGSTGELFF. CDR3 nucleotides: TGTGCCACCAGCAGAGGGAGTACCGGGGAGCTGTTTTTT. The full variable domain, its missing parts supplied by reference TRBV15 and TRBJ2-2, is DAMVIQNPRYQVTQFGKPVTLSCSQTLNHNVMYWYQQKSSQAPKLLFHYYDKDFNNEADTPDNFQSRRPNTSFCFLDIRSPGLGDTAMYLCATSRGSTGELFFGEGSRLTVL.

The rearrangement uses TRBV5-4 and TRBJ1-1; tentatively, D is TRBD1 (6 bases). CDR3 length equals 14 residues. Between the trimmed V and J ends, which lost 2 bases and 7 bases, there was a span of 15 bases. The germline V gene encodes CDR1 SGHNT and CDR2 YYREEE (reference sequence). CDR3 nucleotide sequence: TGTGCCAGCAGCTTAAACAGGGAGAACGATGAAGCTTTCTTT. The encoded protein is CASSLNRENDEAFF.

The J gene is TRBJ1-4, the V gene TRBV19; weak D call: TRBD1 (6 bases). Germline CDR1 reads LNHDA; CDR2 reads SQIVND (reference sequence). The CDR3 length is 16 residues. Trimming pared 5 bases from V and 4 bases from J, leaving 17 bases between. Written as DNA, the CDR3 is TGTGCCAGTAGTTATCATGCCAGGGACATTAATGAAAAACTGTTTTTT. Translation: CASSYHARDINEKLFF.

The V gene is TRBV6-6, the J gene TRBJ1-5; D remains unclear. Trimming took 6 bases from V and 8 from J, leaving 11 bases between them. CDR1 is MNHNY, CDR2 SVGAGI, per germline (reference sequence). The CDR3 is made up of 12 amino acids. The CDR3 loop reads CASSLNPEPQHF. The CDR3 bases are TGTGCCAGCAGCTTAAATCCAGAGCCCCAGCATTTT.

The chain employs TRBV6-5 and TRBJ2-1; 11 bases match TRBD1. The CDR3 has 15 residues. Germline CDR1 is MNHEY and CDR2 is SVGAGI. Trimming at V came to 10 bases and at J to 5 bases, leaving 10 bases not matched to a gene. The CDR3 nucleotides are TGTGCCATTTCAAGTGGGACAGGGGGGAACAATGAGCAGTTCTTC. Translating gives CAISSGTGGNNEQFF.

Only one count was recorded for this clone. The chain recombines TRBV19 with TRBJ2-3; 11 bases fit TRBD1. There are 16 residues in the CDR3. After removal of 5 bases from V and 3 bases from J, the junction contained 7 bases not matched to a gene. The V gene's germline CDR1 is LNHDA and CDR2 SQIVND (reference sequence). The DNA of the CDR3 is TGTGCCAGTAGTTCCCCCGGGACAGGGGGAACAGATACGCAGTATTTT. It codes for CASSSPGTGGTDTQYF.

The V call is TRBV15, the J call TRBJ1-1, with D unclear. The V end was cut by 0 bases, the J end by 0 bases, with 11 bases between. The CDR3 spans 16 residues. Germline-derived CDR1 and CDR2 are LNHNV and YYDKDF (reference sequence). The CDR3 bases are TGTGCCACCAGCAGAGAAGTGTGGCAGATGAACACTGAAGCTTTCTTT. Protein: CATSREVWQMNTEAFF.

The chain carries TRBV13 and TRBJ2-1, with 10 bases lining up with TRBD2. The length of the CDR3 is 16 residues. The germline V gene encodes CDR1 PRHDT and CDR2 FYEKMQ (reference sequence). V was clipped by 4 bases and J by 0 bases; unmatched bases: 3. CDR3: CASSSPSGSSYNEQFF. In DNA form, the CDR3 reads TGTGCCAGCAGCTCCCCTAGCGGGAGCTCCTACAATGAGCAGTTCTTC.

The chain uses TRBV6-1 and TRBJ2-7, with 12 bases fitting TRBD2. Germline CDR1 reads MNHNS; CDR2 reads SASEGT. V lost 4 bases to trimming and J lost 4 bases; unmatched junction nucleotides: 8. CDR3 size: 16 residues. CDR3 DNA sequence: TGTGCCAGCAGTGGGAGACTAGCGGGAGTCGTGTACGAGCAGTACTTC. This translates into CASSGRLAGVVYEQYF.

The chain joins TRBV5-1 to TRBJ2-1; 13 bases fit TRBD2. The CDR3 sequence is 15 residues long. CDR1 is SGHRS and CDR2 is YFSETQ in the germline V gene. V was clipped by 4 bases and J by 9 bases; unmatched bases: 7. DNA for the CDR3: TGCGCCAGCAGCGGACTAGCGGGAGCCGGGGCTGAGCAGTTCTTC. The encoded protein is CASSGLAGAGAEQFF. Based on the CDR3 plus reference TRBV5-1 and TRBJ2-1, the full variable domain is KAGVTQTPRYLIKTRGQQVTLSCSPISGHRSVSWYQQTPGQGLQFLFEYFSETQRNKGNFPGRFSGRQFSNSRSEMNVSTLELGDSALYLCASSGLAGAGAEQFFGPGTRLTVL.

The chain recombines TRBV10-3 with TRBJ1-3; D is undetermined. Germline V gene data show CDR1 as ENHRY and CDR2 as SYGVKD. V lost 0 bases and J lost 2, with 8 bases in between. This CDR3 is 15 amino acids long. The CDR3 loop reads CAISESIGPGNTIYF. CDR3 in DNA: TGTGCCATCAGTGAGTCGATAGGGCCTGGAAACACCATATATTTT.

The CDR3 coding sequence is TGTGCCAGCAGCTTAGGGACAGGGCCAGATACGCAGTATTTT. Its protein is CASSLGTGPDTQYF. The chain recombines TRBV7-3 with TRBJ2-3, with TRBD1 identical over 9 bases. Germline V gives CDR1 SGHTA, CDR2 FQGTGA. The length of the CDR3 is 14 residues. The V and J ends lost 2 bases and 4 bases, in that order; junction bases with no gene match: 1.

This clone has only a few counts. This rearrangement joins TRBV28 to TRBJ1-2; D gene uncertain. Germline V gene data show CDR1 as MDHEN and CDR2 as SYDVKM. Trimming pared 2 bases from V and 7 bases from J, leaving 5 bases between. This CDR3 contains 11 residues. The DNA of the CDR3 is TGTGCCAGCAGTTTAACCTCTGGCTACACCTTC. This encodes CASSLTSGYTF.

The rearrangement uses TRBV4-1 and TRBJ1-1; tentative D call: TRBD1 (5 bases). Germline V CDR1 and CDR2: MGHRA, YSYEKL. The V end lost 0 bases, the J end lost 11 bases, and 13 bases lay between the germline ends. This CDR3 comprises 13 residues. Written as DNA, the CDR3 is TGCGCCAGCAGCCAAGATCAAATCAGGGTTGCTTTCTTT. Its translation is CASSQDQIRVAFF.

The chain employs TRBV11-2 and TRBJ2-5; 7 bases are a match to TRBD1. The trim removed 5 bases at V and 4 bases at J, leaving 4 bases unmatched. Germline V lookup: CDR1 SGHAT, CDR2 FQNNGV. This CDR3 is 13 amino acids long. CDR3 in DNA: TGTGCCAGCAGCATTAGACAGGGAGAGACCCAGTACTTC. Its translation: CASSIRQGETQYF.

This chain links TRBV27 with TRBJ2-7; 11 bases fit TRBD1. J gave up 4 bases and V 2 bases, and 10 bases lay outside the gene matches. This CDR3 has 17 residues. CDR1 is MNHEY, CDR2 SMNVEV, per germline (reference sequence). This CDR3 reads CASSLDPPGQGDYEQYF. CDR3 DNA: TGTGCCAGCAGTTTAGACCCCCCGGGACAGGGGGATTACGAGCAGTACTTC.

This clone was detected only a few times. The chain recombines TRBV29-1 with TRBJ1-1, with 10 bases matching TRBD1. With V trimmed by 6 bases and J by 6 bases, 4 bases remained unmatched. Germline values: CDR1 SQVTM, CDR2 ANQGSEA. This CDR3 comprises 12 residues. CDR3: CSVGDRGSEAFF. CDR3 nucleotides: TGCAGCGTAGGGGACAGGGGTTCTGAAGCTTTCTTT.

This clone came up a few times. This sequence joins TRBV6-5 and TRBJ1-5; D might be TRBD1 (5 bases). The V gene's germline CDR1 is MNHEY and CDR2 SVGAGI. The CDR3 loop spans 15 amino acids. With 0 bases removed from V and 0 bases from J, the gap between germline ends came to 6 bases. CDR3 DNA sequence: TGTGCCAGCAGTTACTCGGGGCTTAGCAATCAGCCCCAGCATTTT. Residues: CASSYSGLSNQPQHF.